The 2 T cell receptor beta chains below were found in one sample sequenced in a study of radiation and T cells in renal cell carcinoma. The time point was: baseline pretreatment blood. The sample's treatment: 15 Gy SBRT to primary tumor, nephrectomy 4 weeks later. Repertoires were generated with immunoSEQ multiplex PCR, while TCRdb's copy carries only in-frame clones and drops some. The table lists 150,000 or so clones, about 87% of them singletons, with around 4.1% in the top ten. The material was blood, obtained from a patient whose treatment included radiotherapy and nephrectomy. These receptors were taken from a woman in her sixties or seventies with renal cell carcinoma.

This chain uses TRBV4-3 with TRBJ1-6; D possibly corresponds to TRBD1 (5 bases). From germline, CDR1 is LGHNA and CDR2 YSLEER. With 5 bases removed from V and 10 bases from J, the gap between germline ends came to 12 bases. The CDR3 sequence is 13 residues long. CDR3 sequence reads: CASSSHRQSPLHF. The DNA for the CDR3 is TGCGCCAGCAGCTCACACAGACAGTCACCCCTCCACTTT.

The V call is TRBV6-1, the J call TRBJ1-1; D not resolved. The V and J ends lost 8 bases and 2 bases respectively, with 12 bases between them. CDR3 size: 13 residues. CDR1 is MNHNS and CDR2 is SASEGT in the germline V gene. The CDR3: CASGGRGNTEAFF. CDR3 in DNA: TGTGCCAGCGGCGGACGGGGAAACACTGAAGCTTTCTTT.